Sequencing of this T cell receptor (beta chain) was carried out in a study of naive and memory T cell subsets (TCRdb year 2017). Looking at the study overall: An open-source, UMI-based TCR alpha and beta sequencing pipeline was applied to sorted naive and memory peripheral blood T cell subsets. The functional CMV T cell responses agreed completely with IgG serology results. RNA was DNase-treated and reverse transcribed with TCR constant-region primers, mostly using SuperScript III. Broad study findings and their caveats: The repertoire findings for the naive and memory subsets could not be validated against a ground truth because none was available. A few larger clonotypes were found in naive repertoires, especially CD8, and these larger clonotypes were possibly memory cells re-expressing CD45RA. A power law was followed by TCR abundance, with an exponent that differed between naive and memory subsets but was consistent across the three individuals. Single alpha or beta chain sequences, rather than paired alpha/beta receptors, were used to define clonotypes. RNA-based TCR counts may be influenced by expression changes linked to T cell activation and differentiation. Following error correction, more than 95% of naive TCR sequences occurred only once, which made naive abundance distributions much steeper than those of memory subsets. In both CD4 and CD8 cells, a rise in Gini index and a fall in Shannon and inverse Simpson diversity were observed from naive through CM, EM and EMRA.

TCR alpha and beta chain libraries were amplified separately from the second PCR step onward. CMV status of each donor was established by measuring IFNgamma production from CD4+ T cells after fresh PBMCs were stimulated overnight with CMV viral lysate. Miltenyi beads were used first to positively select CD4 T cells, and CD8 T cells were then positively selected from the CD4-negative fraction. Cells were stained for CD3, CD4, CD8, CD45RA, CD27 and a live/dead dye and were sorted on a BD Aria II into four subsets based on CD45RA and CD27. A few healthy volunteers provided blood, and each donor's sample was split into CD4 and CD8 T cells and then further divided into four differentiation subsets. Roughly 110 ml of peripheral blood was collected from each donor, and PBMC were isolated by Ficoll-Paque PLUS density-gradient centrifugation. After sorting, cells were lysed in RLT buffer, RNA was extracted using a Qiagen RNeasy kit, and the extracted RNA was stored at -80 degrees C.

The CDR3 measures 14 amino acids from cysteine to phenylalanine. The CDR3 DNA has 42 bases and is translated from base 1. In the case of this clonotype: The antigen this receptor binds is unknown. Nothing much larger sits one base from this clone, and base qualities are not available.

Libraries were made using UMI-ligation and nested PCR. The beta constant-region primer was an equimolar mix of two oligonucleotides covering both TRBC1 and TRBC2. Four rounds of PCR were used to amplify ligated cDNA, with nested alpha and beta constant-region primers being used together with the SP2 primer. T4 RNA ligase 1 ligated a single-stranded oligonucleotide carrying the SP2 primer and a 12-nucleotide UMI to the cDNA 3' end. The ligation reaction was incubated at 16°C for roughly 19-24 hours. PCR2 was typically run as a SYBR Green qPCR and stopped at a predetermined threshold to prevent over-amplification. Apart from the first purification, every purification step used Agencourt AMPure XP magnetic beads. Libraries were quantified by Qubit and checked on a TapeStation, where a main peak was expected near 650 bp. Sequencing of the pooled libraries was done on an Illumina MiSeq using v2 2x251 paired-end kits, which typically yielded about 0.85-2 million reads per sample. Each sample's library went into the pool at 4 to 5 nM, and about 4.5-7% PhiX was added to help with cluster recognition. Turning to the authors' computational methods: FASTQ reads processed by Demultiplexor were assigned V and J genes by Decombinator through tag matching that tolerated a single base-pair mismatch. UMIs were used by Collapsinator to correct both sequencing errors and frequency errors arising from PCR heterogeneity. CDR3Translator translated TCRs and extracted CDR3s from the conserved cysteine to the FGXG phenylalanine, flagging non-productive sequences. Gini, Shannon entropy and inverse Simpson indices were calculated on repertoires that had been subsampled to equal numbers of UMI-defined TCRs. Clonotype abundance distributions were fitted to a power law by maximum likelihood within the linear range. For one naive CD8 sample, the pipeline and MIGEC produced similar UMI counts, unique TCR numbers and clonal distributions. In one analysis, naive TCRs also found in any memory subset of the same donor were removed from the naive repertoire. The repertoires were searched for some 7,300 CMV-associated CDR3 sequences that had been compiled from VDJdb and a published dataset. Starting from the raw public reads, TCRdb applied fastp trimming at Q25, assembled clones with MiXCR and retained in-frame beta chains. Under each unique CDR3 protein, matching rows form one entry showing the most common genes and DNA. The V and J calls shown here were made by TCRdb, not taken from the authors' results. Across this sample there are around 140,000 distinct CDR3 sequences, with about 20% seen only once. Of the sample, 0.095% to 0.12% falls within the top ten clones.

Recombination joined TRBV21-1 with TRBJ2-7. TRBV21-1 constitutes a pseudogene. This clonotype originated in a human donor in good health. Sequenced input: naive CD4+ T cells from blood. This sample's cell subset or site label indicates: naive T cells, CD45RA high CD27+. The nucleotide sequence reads TGTGCCAGCAGCGACAGCGGGACCTCCTACGAGCAGTACTTC. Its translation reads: CASSDSGTSYEQYF.